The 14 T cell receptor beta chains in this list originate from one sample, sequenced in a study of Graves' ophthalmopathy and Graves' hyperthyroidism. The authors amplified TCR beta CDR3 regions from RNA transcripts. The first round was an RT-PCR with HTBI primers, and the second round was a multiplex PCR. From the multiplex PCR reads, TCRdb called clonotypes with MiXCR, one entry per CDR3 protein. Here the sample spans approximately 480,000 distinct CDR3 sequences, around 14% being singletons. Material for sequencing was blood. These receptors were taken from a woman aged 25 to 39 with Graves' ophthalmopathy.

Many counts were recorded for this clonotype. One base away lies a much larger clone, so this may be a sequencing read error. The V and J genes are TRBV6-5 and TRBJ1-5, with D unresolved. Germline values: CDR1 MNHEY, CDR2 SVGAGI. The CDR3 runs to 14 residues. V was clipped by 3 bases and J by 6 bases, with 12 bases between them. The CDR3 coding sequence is TGTGCCAGCAGTTATACCGGGAACAGTCAGCCCCAGCATTTT. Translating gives CASSYTGNSQPQHF.

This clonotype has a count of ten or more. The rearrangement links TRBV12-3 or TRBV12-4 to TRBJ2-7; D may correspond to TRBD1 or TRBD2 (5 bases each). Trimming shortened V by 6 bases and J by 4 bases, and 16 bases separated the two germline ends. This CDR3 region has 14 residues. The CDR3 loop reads CASSRPGTEYEQYF. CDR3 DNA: TGTGCCAGCAGCCGGCCCGGGACGGAATACGAGCAGTACTTC.

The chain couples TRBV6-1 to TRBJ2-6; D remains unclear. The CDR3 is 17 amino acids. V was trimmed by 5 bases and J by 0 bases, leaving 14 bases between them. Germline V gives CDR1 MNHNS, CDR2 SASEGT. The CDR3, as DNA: TGTGCCAGCAGTCAGACCTACACAAGCTCTGGGGCCAACGTCCTGACTTTC. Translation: CASSQTYTSSGANVLTF.

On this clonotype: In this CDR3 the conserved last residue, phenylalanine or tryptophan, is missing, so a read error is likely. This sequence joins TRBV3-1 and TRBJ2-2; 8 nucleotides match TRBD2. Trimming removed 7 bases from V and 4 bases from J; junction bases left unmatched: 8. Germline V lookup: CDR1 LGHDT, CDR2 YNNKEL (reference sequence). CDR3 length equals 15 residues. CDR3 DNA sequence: TGTGCCAGCATGCGGACTAGCTGGGGCACCGGGGAGCTGTTTGTT. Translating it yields CASMRTSWGTGELFV.

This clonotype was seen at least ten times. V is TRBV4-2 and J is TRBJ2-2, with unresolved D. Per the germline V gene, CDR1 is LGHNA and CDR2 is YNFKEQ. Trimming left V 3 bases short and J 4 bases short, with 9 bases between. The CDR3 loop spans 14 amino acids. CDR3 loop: CASSHKGGTGELFF. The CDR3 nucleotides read TGTGCCAGCAGCCACAAAGGTGGCACCGGGGAGCTGTTTTTT.

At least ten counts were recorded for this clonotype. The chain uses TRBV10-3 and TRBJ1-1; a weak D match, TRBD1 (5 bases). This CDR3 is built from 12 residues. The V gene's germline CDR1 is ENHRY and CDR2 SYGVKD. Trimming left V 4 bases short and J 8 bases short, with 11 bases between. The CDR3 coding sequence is TGTGCCATCAGTGTTGGGGACTCAGAAGCTTTCTTT. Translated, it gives CAISVGDSEAFF.

As DNA, the CDR3 is TGTGCCACACGGACAGCCAAAAACATTCAGTACTTC. Protein sequence: CATRTAKNIQYF. The chain links TRBV6-1 to TRBJ2-4; D is uncertain. V was clipped by 10 bases and J by 0 bases, with 7 bases between them. Germline V lookup: CDR1 MNHNS, CDR2 SASEGT. The CDR3 contains 12 residues.

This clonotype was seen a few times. CDR3 loop: CAWSVPRTGFGYEQYF. DNA for the CDR3: TGTGCCTGGAGTGTACCAAGGACAGGGTTCGGGTACGAGCAGTACTTC. This chain joins TRBV30 and TRBJ2-7; TRBD1 agrees at 8 bases. Trimming at V came to 0 bases and at J to 4 bases, leaving 11 bases not matched to a gene. CDR3 size: 16 residues. Germline V gene sequence: CDR1 GTSNPN, CDR2 SVGIG (reference sequence). Together with reference TRBV30 and TRBJ2-7, the CDR3 gives the full variable domain: SQTIHQWPATLVQPVGSPLSLECTVEGTSNPNLYWYRQAAGRGLQLLFYSVGIGQISSEVPQNLSASRPQDRQFILSSKKLLLSDSGFYLCAWSVPRTGFGYEQYFGPGTRLTVT.

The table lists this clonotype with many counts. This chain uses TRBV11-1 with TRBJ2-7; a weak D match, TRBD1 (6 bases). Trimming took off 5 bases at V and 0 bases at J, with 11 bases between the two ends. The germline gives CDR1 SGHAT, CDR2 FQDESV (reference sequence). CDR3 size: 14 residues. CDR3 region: CASSTDRYSYEQYF. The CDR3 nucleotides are TGTGCCAGCAGCACGGACAGATACTCCTACGAGCAGTACTTC. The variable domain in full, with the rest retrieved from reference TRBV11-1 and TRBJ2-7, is EAEVAQSPRYKITEKSQAVAFWCDPISGHATLYWYRQILGQGPELLVQFQDESVVDDSQLPKDRFSAERLKGVDSTLKIQPAELGDSAMYLCASSTDRYSYEQYFGPGTRLTVT.

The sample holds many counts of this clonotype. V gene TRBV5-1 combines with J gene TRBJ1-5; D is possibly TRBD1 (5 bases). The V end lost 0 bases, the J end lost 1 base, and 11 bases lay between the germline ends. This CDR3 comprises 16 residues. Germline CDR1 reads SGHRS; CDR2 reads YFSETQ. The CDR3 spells CASSLEGRGSNQPQHF. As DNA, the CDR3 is TGCGCCAGCAGCTTGGAGGGCCGGGGGAGCAATCAGCCCCAGCATTTT.

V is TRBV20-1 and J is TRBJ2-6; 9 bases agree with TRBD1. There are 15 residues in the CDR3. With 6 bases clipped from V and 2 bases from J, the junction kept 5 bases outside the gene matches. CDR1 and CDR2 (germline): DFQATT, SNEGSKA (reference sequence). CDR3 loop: CSAETGGPGANVLTF. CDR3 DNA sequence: TGCAGTGCCGAGACAGGGGGACCTGGGGCCAACGTCCTGACTTTC.

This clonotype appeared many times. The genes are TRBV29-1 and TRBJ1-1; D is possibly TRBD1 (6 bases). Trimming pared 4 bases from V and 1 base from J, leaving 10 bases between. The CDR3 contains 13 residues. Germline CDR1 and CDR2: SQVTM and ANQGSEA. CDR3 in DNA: TGCAGCGTTGCGGGGGGCCCGAACACTGAAGCTTTCTTT. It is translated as CSVAGGPNTEAFF.

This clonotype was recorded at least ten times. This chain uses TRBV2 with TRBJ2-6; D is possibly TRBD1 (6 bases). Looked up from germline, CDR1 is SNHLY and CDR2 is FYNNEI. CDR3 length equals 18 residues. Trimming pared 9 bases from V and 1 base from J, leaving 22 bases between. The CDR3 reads CASYQGQGGLSGANVLTF. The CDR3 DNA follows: TGTGCCAGTTACCAAGGACAAGGGGGATTATCTGGGGCCAACGTCCTGACTTTC.

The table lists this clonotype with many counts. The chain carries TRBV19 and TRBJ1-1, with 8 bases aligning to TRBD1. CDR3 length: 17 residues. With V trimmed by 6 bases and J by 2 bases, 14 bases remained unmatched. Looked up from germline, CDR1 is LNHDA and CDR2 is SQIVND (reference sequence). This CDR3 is CASSTPRPGGVNTEAFF. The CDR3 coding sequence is TGTGCCAGTAGCACCCCGAGGCCAGGGGGCGTCAACACTGAAGCTTTCTTT.